This TCR beta chain comes out of a study of blood T cells in healthy people across ages (dated by TCRdb to 2013 to 2016). About the full investigation: In model experiments, roughly one uniquely barcoded TCR beta cDNA molecule per two T cells was captured by template switching. The study analyzed two additional independent replicas of 1 million unique cDNA reads from the same blood draw for two donors, one aged 18 to 29 and one aged 80 or older. To avoid experimental bias, donors of different ages were spread randomly across the sequencing lanes. The study measured age-related changes in TCR beta repertoire diversity using deep sequencing normalized with unique cDNA molecular identifiers. Donors were grouped into four age groups: young (average approximately 15 years), middle-aged (about 38), aged (about 59) and long-lived (approximately 75).

A word on this clonotype: Its antigen has not been determined. No base-level quality is on record; no much larger clone is a single base apart.

Broader findings and caveats from the paper: Compared with the aged group, the long-lived group had more naive CD4+ T cells, fewer expanded clones and increased TCR diversity, suggesting age selection. Observed TCR beta diversity per million T cells fell roughly linearly with age, and a significant reduction was already apparent by age around 44. Because the CMV infection status of the donors was unknown, age-related changes in expanded clonotypes may potentially have been confounded. Estimates of total diversity based on one million sequenced T cells were regarded as lower bounds and as underestimates. A strong correlation was found between observed TCR beta diversity and the percentage of naive T cells measured by flow cytometry. Bulk unsorted PBMC profiling prevented conclusive comparison of naive and antigen-experienced compartments.

The CDR1 and CDR2 encoded by the germline V gene (reference sequence) are DFQATT and SNEGSKA. Deletion took 1 base off V and 4 bases off J, with a span of 14 bases between the germline ends. Counted from cysteine to phenylalanine, this CDR3 has 14 amino acids. The DNA shown is the 42-base CDR3, in frame from base 1. The library was produced with 5' RACE. The sequencer was an Illumina HiSeq 2500. A second PCR of roughly 7 to 12 cycles was run with a J-beta primer mix and a sample-barcoded 5' primer. Each TCR beta cDNA molecule received a unique molecular identifier from a template-switch 5' adaptor carrying 12 random nucleotides. At least 3 million CDR3-containing paired-end reads were obtained from each sample. The Mint cDNA synthesis kit, primed by a TRBC-specific oligonucleotide, was used to synthesize first-strand cDNA from all RNA. After uracil-DNA glycosylase treatment, a first 18-cycle PCR used universal primers M1SS and BC2_uni_R on all cDNA. The study's own analysis went as follows. Each sample was normalized by randomly selecting 1 million high-quality reads, each carrying a distinct molecular identifier. Reads with shared molecular identifiers were discarded instead of being binned into consensus sequences. CDR3 identification, clonotype clustering and error correction used MiTCR with a Q25 quality threshold and the strictest error-elimination algorithm. A nonparametric unseen species model using Euler transformation provided a lower-bound estimate of total TCR beta diversity. TCRdb reprocessing: public reads trimmed at Q25 with fastp, clones called with MiXCR, in-frame beta chains kept. Rows are combined by CDR3 protein, so each entry shows the most common genes and DNA. The V and J calls, along with clone size, are taken from TCRdb and not from the paper's own processing. Within this sample are approximately 730,000 distinct CDR3 sequences, with 50% to 65% of them counted one time only. The ten largest make up approximately 40% of the sample.

The donors were roughly 40 Caucasian individuals from Russia, aged about 6 to 95 years, who were systemically healthy. Approximately 9.3 milliliters of peripheral blood were drawn from each donor into EDTA-treated Vacutainer tubes. Ficoll-Paque density-gradient centrifugation was used to isolate PBMCs, with at least 7 million per sample. Total RNA, at least 5.5 micrograms per sample, was extracted from PBMCs with Trizol reagent. Naive CD45RAhigh/CD27high T cell percentages were measured by flow cytometry on a PBMC aliquot from every donor. This TCR was sampled from an elderly man in good health. Sample: blood. The rearrangement combines TRBV20-1 with TRBJ2-7; the best D guess is TRBD2, with 6 bases matching. The DNA reads as follows: TGCAGTGCTAGAGTCGACGGGAGTAGGTACGAGCAGTACTTC. It encodes CSARVDGSRYEQYF.